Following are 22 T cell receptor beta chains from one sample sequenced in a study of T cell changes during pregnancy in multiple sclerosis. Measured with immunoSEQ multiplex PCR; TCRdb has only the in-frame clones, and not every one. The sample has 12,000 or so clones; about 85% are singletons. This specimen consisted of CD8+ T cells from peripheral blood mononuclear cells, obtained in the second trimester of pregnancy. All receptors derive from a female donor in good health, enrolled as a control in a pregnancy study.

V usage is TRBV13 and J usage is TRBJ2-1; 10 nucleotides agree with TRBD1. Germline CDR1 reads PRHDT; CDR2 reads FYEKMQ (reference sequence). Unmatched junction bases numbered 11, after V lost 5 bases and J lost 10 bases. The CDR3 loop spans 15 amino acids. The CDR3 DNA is TGTGCCAGCAGCCTGGGACAGGGGATAGATGAGGAGCAGTTCTTC. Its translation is CASSLGQGIDEEQFF. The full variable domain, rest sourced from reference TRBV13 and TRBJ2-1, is AAGVIQSPRHLIKEKRETATLKCYPIPRHDTVYWYQQGPGQDPQFLISFYEKMQSDKGSIPDRFSAQQFSDYHSELNMSSLELGDSALYFCASSLGQGIDEEQFFGPGTRLTVL.

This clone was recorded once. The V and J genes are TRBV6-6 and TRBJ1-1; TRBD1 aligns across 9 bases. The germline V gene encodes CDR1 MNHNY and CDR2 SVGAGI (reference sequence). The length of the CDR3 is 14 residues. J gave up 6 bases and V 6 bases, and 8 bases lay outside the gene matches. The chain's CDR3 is CASSRSTGGPEAFF. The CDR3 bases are TGTGCCAGCAGCCGATCGACAGGGGGGCCTGAAGCTTTCTTT.

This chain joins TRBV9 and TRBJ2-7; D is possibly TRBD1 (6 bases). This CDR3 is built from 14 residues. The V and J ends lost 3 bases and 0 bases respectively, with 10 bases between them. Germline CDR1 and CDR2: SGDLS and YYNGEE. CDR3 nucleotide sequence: TGTGCCAGCAGCGGTCGGGACAACTCCTACGAGCAGTACTTC. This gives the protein CASSGRDNSYEQYF.

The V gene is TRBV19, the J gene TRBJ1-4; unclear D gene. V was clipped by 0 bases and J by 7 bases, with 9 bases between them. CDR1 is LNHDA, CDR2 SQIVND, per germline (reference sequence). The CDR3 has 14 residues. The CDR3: CASSIDGESEKLFF. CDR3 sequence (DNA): TGTGCCAGTAGTATAGACGGAGAGTCTGAAAAACTGTTTTTT.

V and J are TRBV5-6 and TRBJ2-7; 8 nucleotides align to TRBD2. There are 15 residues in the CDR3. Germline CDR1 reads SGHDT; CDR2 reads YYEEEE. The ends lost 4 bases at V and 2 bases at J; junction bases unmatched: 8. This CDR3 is CASSPGGGNAYEQYF. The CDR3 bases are TGTGCCAGCAGCCCGGGAGGGGGGAATGCCTACGAGCAGTACTTC.

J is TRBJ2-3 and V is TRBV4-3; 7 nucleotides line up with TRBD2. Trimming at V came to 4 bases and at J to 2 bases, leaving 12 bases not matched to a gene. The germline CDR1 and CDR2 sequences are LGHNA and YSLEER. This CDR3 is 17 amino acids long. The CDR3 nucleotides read TGCGCCAGCAGCCCCAAGAGTGGCGGGGACTACACAGATACGCAGTATTTT. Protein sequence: CASSPKSGGDYTDTQYF.

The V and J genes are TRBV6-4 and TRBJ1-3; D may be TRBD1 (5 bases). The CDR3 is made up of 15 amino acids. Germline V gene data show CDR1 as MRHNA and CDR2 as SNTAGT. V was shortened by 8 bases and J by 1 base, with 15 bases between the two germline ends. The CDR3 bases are TGTGCCAGCGGGGGAGGGTTAATTTCTGGAAACACCATATATTTT. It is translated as CASGGGLISGNTIYF.

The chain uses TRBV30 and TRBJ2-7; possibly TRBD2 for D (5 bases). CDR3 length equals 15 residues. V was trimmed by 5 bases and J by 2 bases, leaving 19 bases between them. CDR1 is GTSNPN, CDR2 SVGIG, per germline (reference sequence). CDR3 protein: CAWHLESRDPYEQYF. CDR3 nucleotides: TGTGCCTGGCATTTGGAGTCTCGGGATCCCTACGAGCAGTACTTC.

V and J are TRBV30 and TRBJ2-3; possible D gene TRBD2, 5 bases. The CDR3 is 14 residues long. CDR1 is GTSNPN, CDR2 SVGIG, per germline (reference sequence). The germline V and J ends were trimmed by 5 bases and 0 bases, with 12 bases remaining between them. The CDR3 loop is CAWCPGSSTDTQYF. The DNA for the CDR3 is TGTGCCTGGTGTCCGGGGAGCAGCACAGATACGCAGTATTTT.

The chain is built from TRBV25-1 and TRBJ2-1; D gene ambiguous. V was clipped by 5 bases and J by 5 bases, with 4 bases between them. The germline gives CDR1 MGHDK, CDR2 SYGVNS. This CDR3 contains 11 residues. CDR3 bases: TGTGCCAGCAGTTCAAACAATGAGCAGTTCTTC. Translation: CASSSNNEQFF.

CDR3 region: CASSQTANTGELFF. Here the CDR3 DNA reads TGTGCCAGCAGTCAGACAGCGAACACCGGGGAGCTGTTTTTT. This chain uses TRBV7-9 with TRBJ2-2; possible D gene TRBD1, 5 bases. This CDR3 has 14 amino acids. The V gene lost 6 bases and the J gene lost 0 bases, with 8 bases spanning the gap. The germline CDR1 and CDR2 sequences are SEHNR and FQNEAQ (reference sequence).

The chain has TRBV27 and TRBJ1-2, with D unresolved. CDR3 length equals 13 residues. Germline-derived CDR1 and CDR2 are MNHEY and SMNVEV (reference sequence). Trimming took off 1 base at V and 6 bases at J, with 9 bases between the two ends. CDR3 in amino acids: CASSLWPGDGYTF. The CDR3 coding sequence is TGTGCCAGCAGTTTATGGCCCGGGGATGGCTACACCTTC.

The CDR3 DNA is TGTGCCAGCATTACAGGGGAAGGGGTTGAGCAGTTCTTC. It specifies CASITGEGVEQFF. The V gene is TRBV2, the J gene TRBJ2-1; 7 positions match TRBD1. The J segment lost 9 bases and the V segment lost 7 bases, leaving 9 bases of the junction unmatched. Germline V gives CDR1 SNHLY, CDR2 FYNNEI. The CDR3 extends over 13 amino acids.

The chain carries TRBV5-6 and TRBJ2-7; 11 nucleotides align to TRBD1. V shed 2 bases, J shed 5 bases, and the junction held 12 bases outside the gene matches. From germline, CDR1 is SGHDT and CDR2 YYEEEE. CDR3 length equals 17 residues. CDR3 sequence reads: CASSLNKVDRGPDEQYF. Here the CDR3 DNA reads TGTGCCAGCAGCTTAAACAAGGTGGACAGGGGGCCCGACGAGCAGTACTTC.

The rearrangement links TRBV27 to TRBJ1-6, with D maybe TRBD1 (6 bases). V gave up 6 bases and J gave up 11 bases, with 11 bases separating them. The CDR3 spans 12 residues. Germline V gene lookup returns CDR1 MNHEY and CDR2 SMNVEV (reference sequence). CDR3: CASSLGGTPLHF. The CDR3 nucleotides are TGTGCCAGCAGCTTAGGGGGGACACCCCTCCACTTT.

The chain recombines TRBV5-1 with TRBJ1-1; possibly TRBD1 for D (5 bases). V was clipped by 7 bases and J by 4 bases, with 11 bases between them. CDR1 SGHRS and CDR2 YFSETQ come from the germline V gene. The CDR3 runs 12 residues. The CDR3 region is CASRQGATEAFF. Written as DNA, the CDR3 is TGCGCCAGCCGCCAGGGTGCCACTGAAGCTTTCTTT.

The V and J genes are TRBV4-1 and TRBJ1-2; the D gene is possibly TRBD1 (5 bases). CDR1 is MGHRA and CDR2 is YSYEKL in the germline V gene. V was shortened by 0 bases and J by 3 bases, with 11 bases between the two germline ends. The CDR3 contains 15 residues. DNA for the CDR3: TGCGCCAGCAGCCAAGATGGGTCAGGGCACTATGGCTACACCTTC. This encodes CASSQDGSGHYGYTF.

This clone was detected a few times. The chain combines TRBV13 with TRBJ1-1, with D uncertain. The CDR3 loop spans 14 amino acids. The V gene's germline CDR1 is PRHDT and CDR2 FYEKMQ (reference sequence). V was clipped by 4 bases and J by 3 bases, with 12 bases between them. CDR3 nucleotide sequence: TGTGCCAGCAGCTACCCAACACAAGACACTGAAGCTTTCTTT. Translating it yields CASSYPTQDTEAFF.

The CDR3 sequence is CASSFEGTGNTIYF. In nucleotides, the CDR3 is TGTGCCAGCAGTTTCGAGGGTACTGGAAACACCATATATTTT. V is TRBV28 and J is TRBJ1-3; D is unclear. Germline V gives CDR1 MDHEN, CDR2 SYDVKM. Trimming stripped 3 bases from V and 2 bases from J, with 8 bases between. The CDR3 has 14 amino acids.

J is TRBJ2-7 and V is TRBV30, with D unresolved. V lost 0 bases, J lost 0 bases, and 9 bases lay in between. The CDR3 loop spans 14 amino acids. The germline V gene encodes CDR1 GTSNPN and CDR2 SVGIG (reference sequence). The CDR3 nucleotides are TGTGCCTGGAGTGTAATGGAGAGCTCCTACGAGCAGTACTTC. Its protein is CAWSVMESSYEQYF.

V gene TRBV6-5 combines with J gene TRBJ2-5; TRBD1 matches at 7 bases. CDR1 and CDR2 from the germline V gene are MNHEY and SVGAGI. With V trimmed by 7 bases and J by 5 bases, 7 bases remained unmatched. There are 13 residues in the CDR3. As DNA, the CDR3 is TGTGCCAGCACACCCGACAGGGTCGAGACCCAGTACTTC. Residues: CASTPDRVETQYF.

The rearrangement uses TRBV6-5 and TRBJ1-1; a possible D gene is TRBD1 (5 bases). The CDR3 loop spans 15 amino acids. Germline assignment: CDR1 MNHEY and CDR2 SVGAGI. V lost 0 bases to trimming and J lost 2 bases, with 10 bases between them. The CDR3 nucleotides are TGTGCCAGCAGTTACTCGAAAGACAGAAACACTGAAGCTTTCTTT. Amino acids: CASSYSKDRNTEAFF.